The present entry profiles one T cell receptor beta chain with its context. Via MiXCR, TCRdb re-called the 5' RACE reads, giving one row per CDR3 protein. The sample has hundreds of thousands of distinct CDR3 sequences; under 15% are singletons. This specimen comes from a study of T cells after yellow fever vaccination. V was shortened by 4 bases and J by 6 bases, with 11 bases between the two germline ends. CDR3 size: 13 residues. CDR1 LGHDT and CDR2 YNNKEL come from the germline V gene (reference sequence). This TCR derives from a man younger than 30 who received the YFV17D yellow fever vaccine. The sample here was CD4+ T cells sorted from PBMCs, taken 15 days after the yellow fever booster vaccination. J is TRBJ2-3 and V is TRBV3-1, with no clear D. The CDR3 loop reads CASSPLVTDTQYF. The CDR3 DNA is TGTGCCAGCAGCCCGTTGGTCACTGATACGCAGTATTTT.